This TCR beta chain is from a study of metastatic and nonmetastatic thyroid tumors. Study-level information: Malignant and benign thyroid patients had repertoires compared in peripheral blood and tumor or nodule tissue. Study conclusions and caveats: Reported TCR beta diversity, measured in blood and tumor, was significantly higher for malignant thyroid tumors than for benign nodules.

This clone is labeled medium-sized (0.01 to 0.1%). Its antigen is unknown. Per the study methods: In papillary thyroid cancer, a distant-metastasis classifier was built using CDR3 differences across clinicopathological groups. TCRdb used MiXCR to call clones anew from the PCR reads. In this record, the V and J calls reflect TCRdb's handling and not the investigators' own analysis. The repertoire holds 25,000 to 30,000 clones, with 20% to 25% as singletons. CDR1 is SGHRS, CDR2 YFSETQ, per germline. The CDR3 covers 13 residues. After removal of 3 bases from V and 2 bases from J, the junction contained 2 bases not matched to a gene. No patient had received any treatment before thyroid surgery.

The TCR sequence derives from a female donor with papillary thyroid cancer or a benign thyroid nodule (not recorded which). Some clones in this sample may be carry-over from other donors' samples. Sequencing was carried out using blood. The chain has TRBV5-1 and TRBJ2-7; 7 nucleotides align to TRBD2. DNA of the CDR3: TGCGCCAGCAGCTCTAGCGGTACCTACGAGCAGTACTTC. This sequence encodes CASSSSGTYEQYF. The full variable domain, rest sourced from reference TRBV5-1 and TRBJ2-7, is KAGVTQTPRYLIKTRGQQVTLSCSPISGHRSVSWYQQTPGQGLQFLFEYFSETQRNKGNFPGRFSGRQFSNSRSEMNVSTLELGDSALYLCASSSSGTYEQYFGPGTRLTVT.